This is a list of T cell receptor beta chains from one sample in a study of tumor-infiltrating lymphocytes in localized non-small cell lung cancer. Assay: immunoSEQ multiplex PCR; the TCRdb copy retains only in-frame clones and omits some. The table includes 9,500 to 15,000 clones, 78% detected once. The source material was lung tumor tissue. The source is a human donor with non-small cell lung cancer. The CDR3 runs from the conserved cysteine through the conserved F or W. D genes are given only for firm matches. Size is stated for part of the rows, as once, few or many counts, or as a class when the clone is expanded.

d_call	v_call	clone_size	j_call	cdr3_nt	cdr3_aa
-	TRBV6-6	once	TRBJ2-3	TGTGCCAGCAGTTACGAGGCAGGGACGCAGTATTTT	CASSYEAGTQYF
TRBD1	TRBV7-9	once	TRBJ2-5	TGTGCCAGCAGCGAACAGGGGGCGCGTGAGACCCAGTACTTC	CASSEQGARETQYF
-	TRBV28	-	TRBJ1-1	TGTGCCAGCAGTTTTAGAGCTGGAACTACTGAAGCTTTCTTT	CASSFRAGTTEAFF
TRBD1	TRBV27	-	TRBJ1-5	TGTGCCAGCAGCCGACAGGGAGGTCAGCCCCAGCATTTT	CASSRQGGQPQHF
-	TRBV27	-	TRBJ1-1	TGTGCCAGCAGTTTAACCGGGGTGTTCACTGAAGCTTTCTTT	CASSLTGVFTEAFF
TRBD1	TRBV7-9	-	TRBJ2-5	TGTGCCAGCAGCTTAGGCGGACAGGGCACGGAGACCCAGTACTTC	CASSLGGQGTETQYF
-	TRBV28	-	TRBJ2-1	TGTGCCAGCAGTTTGGCTGTGGAGTCTAATGAGCAGTTCTTC	CASSLAVESNEQFF
TRBD1	TRBV7-2	-	TRBJ2-1	TGTGCCAGCAGCCCCCGACAGGGCTCCTACAATGAGCAGTTCTTC	CASSPRQGSYNEQFF
-	TRBV4-1	-	TRBJ2-3	TGCGCCAGCAGCCAAGCAAACAGGGAAACGCAGTATTTT	CASSQANRETQYF
-	TRBV4-3	-	TRBJ1-2	TGCGCCAGCAGCCCGACCATCAATTGGAACGTCTATGGCTACACCTTC	CASSPTINWNVYGYTF
-	TRBV7-2	once	TRBJ2-2	TGTGCCAGCAGCTTTAAGGGACGGGACACCGGGGAGCTGTTTTTT	CASSFKGRDTGELFF
-	TRBV14	-	TRBJ2-5	TGTGCCAGCAGCCAAGGGGGGCGGCACGAGACCCAGTACTTC	CASSQGGRHETQYF
-	TRBV7-3	-	TRBJ2-3	TGTGCCAGCAGTTCCCAGGGGGGGCGGATCACAGATACGCAGTATTTT	CASSSQGGRITDTQYF
-	TRBV9	-	TRBJ2-2	TGTGCCAGCAGTAAAGTGGCCGGGGAGCTGTTTTTT	CASSKVAGELFF
-	TRBV19	-	TRBJ1-5	TGTGCCAGTGAGGCCGGACACACGTTCTTTACTTATAGCAATCAGCCCCAGCATTTT	CASEAGHTFFTYSNQPQHF
TRBD2	TRBV2	-	TRBJ2-3	TGTGCCAGCAGAGACCCTAGCGGATACACAGATACGCAGTATTTT	CASRDPSGYTDTQYF
-	TRBV29-1	once	TRBJ2-3	TGCAGCGTTGGGAGGACAGGCACAGATACGCAGTATTTT	CSVGRTGTDTQYF
TRBD1	TRBV10-3	-	TRBJ2-7	TGTGCCATCAGTCGTCAGGTCAGGGGGCTCGACGAGCAGTACTTC	CAISRQVRGLDEQYF
-	TRBV7-2	few	TRBJ2-5	TGTGCCAGCAGCTTAGCCCGGGGCTCTACCCAGACCCAGTACTTC	CASSLARGSTQTQYF
-	TRBV11-2	once	TRBJ2-3	TGTGCCAGCAGCTTAGCAGGGGGGGATACGCAGTATTTT	CASSLAGGDTQYF
TRBD2	TRBV5-1	-	TRBJ2-5	TGCGCCAGCAGCCGCTGGACTAGCGGACAAGAGACCCAGTACTTC	CASSRWTSGQETQYF
-	TRBV5-1	few	TRBJ2-2	TGCGCCAGCAGCTTGGGCCACAGGGATGCGAACACCGGGGAGCTGTTTTTT	CASSLGHRDANTGELFF
TRBD1	TRBV6-5	few	TRBJ1-4	TGTGCCAGCAGCCGAGGGACAGGGAAAAAACTGTTTTTT	CASSRGTGKKLFF
-	TRBV2	medium-sized	TRBJ2-7	TGTGCCAGCAGTGGGGGTCCGGCCACAGGCTTTGGGGAGCAGTACTTC	CASSGGPATGFGEQYF
-	TRBV27	-	TRBJ2-2	TGTGCCAGCAGTTTATTAGGGATGGGGGGCACCGGGGAGCTGTTTTTT	CASSLLGMGGTGELFF
TRBD1	TRBV7-2	-	TRBJ1-2	TGTGCCAGCAGCTTAGGAGGACAGGGAAATTGGGGCTATGGCTACACCTTC	CASSLGGQGNWGYGYTF
TRBD1	TRBV28	-	TRBJ1-2	TGTGCCAGCAGTCCTCCGACAGGGGGGTACTATGGCTACACCTTC	CASSPPTGGYYGYTF
-	TRBV6-5	-	TRBJ2-3	TGTGCCAGCAGTTACATGGGGGGCATGGGCACAGATACGCAGTATTTT	CASSYMGGMGTDTQYF
-	TRBV29-1	-	TRBJ1-1	TGCAGCGTTGCCCTTCCGGGTGGGCGAGGTGAAGCTTTCTTT	CSVALPGGRGEAFF
TRBD1	TRBV4-1	few	TRBJ1-1	TGCGCCAGCAGCCAAGATTGGGGACAGAGCATGAACACTGAAGCTTTCTTT	CASSQDWGQSMNTEAFF
-	TRBV30	-	TRBJ1-4	TGTGCCTGGAGTGGGTCGGAAGAAAAACTGTTTTTT	CAWSGSEEKLFF
-	TRBV4-3	-	TRBJ1-1	TGCGCCAGCAGCCAAGCGGGTCTGGGGAACACTGAAGCTTTCTTT	CASSQAGLGNTEAFF
-	TRBV6-5	-	TRBJ1-2	TGTGCCAGCGGGAAGGGTGGTCTGGACTACACCTTC	CASGKGGLDYTF
-	TRBV25-1	few	TRBJ2-7	TGTGCCACCCGCAGGGGCGAGCAGTACTTC	CATRRGEQYF
-	TRBV11-2	-	TRBJ1-1	TGTGCCAGCAGCGGAGTTTATACGGGGGTCCGGACTGAAGCTTTCTTT	CASSGVYTGVRTEAFF
-	TRBV19	-	TRBJ2-3	TGTGCCAGTAGTATTCAAGGCAGGTCTGTAGGAGATACGCAGTATTTT	CASSIQGRSVGDTQYF
TRBD1	TRBV13	-	TRBJ2-5	TGTGCCAGCAGCCGACAGGGGCAAGAGACCCAGTACTTC	CASSRQGQETQYF
TRBD1	TRBV4-1	-	TRBJ2-1	TGCGCCAGCAGCCCCTATCACGGGACAGGGGGAGGTCGGTACAATGAGCAGTTCTTC	CASSPYHGTGGGRYNEQFF
TRBD1	TRBV5-8	-	TRBJ1-6	TGTGCCAGCAGCTACAGGGGTAATAATTCACCCCTCCACTTT	CASSYRGNNSPLHF
-	TRBV29-1	-	TRBJ1-1	TGCAGCACCAGGCAGAGCGGGGGGGGGACTGAAGCTTTCTTT	CSTRQSGGGTEAFF
-	TRBV4-2	-	TRBJ1-1	TGTGCCAGCAGCCAAGAGGGCGGGAACACTGAAGCTTTCTTT	CASSQEGGNTEAFF
TRBD1	TRBV18	-	TRBJ1-3	TGTGCCAGCTCGTCCGACAGGGTGGGAAACACCATATATTTT	CASSSDRVGNTIYF
-	TRBV7-2	-	TRBJ1-5	TGTGCCAGCAGCCCGGACAGCGGTTCGAGCCAGCCCCAGCATTTT	CASSPDSGSSQPQHF
TRBD1	TRBV28	-	TRBJ1-2	TGTGCCAGCAGGAAGACAGGGGTCTATGGCTACACCTTC	CASRKTGVYGYTF
TRBD1	TRBV6-1	few	TRBJ1-2	TGTGCCAGCAGTGAAGGGACAGGGCTCTATGGCTACACCTTC	CASSEGTGLYGYTF
-	TRBV14	few	TRBJ2-7	TGTGCCAGCAGCCAAGGGCAGGGGAAAACCTACGAGCAGTACTTC	CASSQGQGKTYEQYF
TRBD1	TRBV15	-	TRBJ2-3	TGTGCCACCAGCAGAGGGGACAGGGGCACAGATACGCAGTATTTT	CATSRGDRGTDTQYF
-	TRBV11-2	few	TRBJ1-4	TGTGCCAGCAGCACAGGGAATGAAAAACTGTTTTTT	CASSTGNEKLFF
-	TRBV7-2	-	TRBJ2-5	TGTGCCAGCAGGAAGGTGAGGGAGACCCAGTACTTC	CASRKVRETQYF
-	TRBV5-8	once	TRBJ2-1	TGTGCCAGCAGCTTGGGTCAGGGGTATGAGCAGTTCTTC	CASSLGQGYEQFF
-	TRBV11-2	-	TRBJ2-3	TGTGCCAGCAGCTTACTCGGTGGGGGTAGCACAGATACGCAGTATTTT	CASSLLGGGSTDTQYF
TRBD2	TRBV19	-	TRBJ2-1	TGTGCCAGTAGTTCGGGGACTTTAGCGGGTCGCGATGAGCAGTTCTTC	CASSSGTLAGRDEQFF
-	TRBV7-3	-	TRBJ2-2	TGTGCCAGCAGCTTAAGAAGGGGAGACACCGGGGAGCTGTTTTTT	CASSLRRGDTGELFF